The next 27 T cell receptor beta chains were all read from a single sample in a study of radiation and T cells in renal cell carcinoma. Documented time point: blood 2 weeks post-SBRT. Treatment reported: 15 Gy SBRT to primary tumor, nephrectomy 4 weeks later. This table comes from immunoSEQ multiplex PCR, and its TCRdb copy is limited to in-frame clones, with some not included. The data show 120,000 or so clones, with 70% to 90% seen just once and over 4.5% held by the top ten. Here the sequenced sample was blood, taken from a patient whose treatment included radiotherapy and nephrectomy. The source is a woman in her 70s with renal cell carcinoma.

J is TRBJ1-2 and V is TRBV9; 7 bases line up with TRBD1. The germline gives CDR1 SGDLS, CDR2 YYNGEE. The CDR3 totals 14 residues. V dropped 2 bases and J dropped 3; count of bases not matched to a gene: 4. Written as DNA, the CDR3 is TGTGCCAGCAGCGTTACAGGGGTCGACTATGGCTACACCTTC. It codes for CASSVTGVDYGYTF.

This chain joins TRBV29-1 and TRBJ2-1; TRBD1 matches at 8 bases. J was trimmed by 3 bases and V by 3 bases; bases with no gene match: 4. The CDR3 runs 14 residues. Germline V lookup: CDR1 SQVTM, CDR2 ANQGSEA. The CDR3 reads CSVEDRAGYNEQFF. The CDR3, as DNA: TGCAGCGTTGAGGACAGGGCGGGCTACAATGAGCAGTTCTTC.

The J gene is TRBJ1-5, the V gene TRBV7-2; D may be TRBD1 (5 bases). This CDR3 is 12 amino acids long. The V end lost 4 bases, the J end lost 11 bases, and 12 bases lay between the germline ends. Germline values: CDR1 SGHTA, CDR2 FQGNSA. CDR3 protein: CASSSYLGAQHF. CDR3 nucleotide sequence: TGTGCCAGCAGCTCCTACCTGGGGGCCCAGCATTTT.

This chain connects TRBV5-1 to TRBJ1-2, with D perhaps matching TRBD1 (5 bases). The CDR3 loop spans 12 amino acids. Germline V gene data show CDR1 as SGHRS and CDR2 as YFSETQ. V dropped 0 bases and J dropped 13 bases, with 13 bases sitting between them. CDR3 sequence reads: CASSLAAGIFTF. CDR3 coding DNA: TGCGCCAGCAGCTTGGCAGCAGGGATATTCACCTTC.

The chain employs TRBV9 and TRBJ2-1; TRBD2 aligns across 9 bases. Germline trimming cut 3 bases from V and 3 bases from J; bases unmatched to any gene: 13. Per germline, CDR1 SGDLS and CDR2 YYNGEE. The CDR3 is 18 residues long. The CDR3 loop reads CASSGLAGPVWGYNEQFF. CDR3 nucleotide sequence: TGTGCCAGCAGCGGGCTAGCGGGGCCCGTCTGGGGCTACAATGAGCAGTTCTTC.

This rearrangement joins TRBV27 to TRBJ1-1, with a tentative D call TRBD1 (6 bases). Germline V gives CDR1 MNHEY, CDR2 SMNVEV (reference sequence). This CDR3 region has 12 residues. Between the trimmed V and J ends, which lost 10 bases and 3 bases, there was a span of 12 bases. CDR3 sequence (DNA): TGTGCCACCAAGGGGGGGGACACTGAAGCTTTCTTT. Protein sequence: CATKGGDTEAFF.

V is TRBV4-3 and J is TRBJ2-5; TRBD1 or TRBD2 may be the D gene (5 bases each). Germline V lookup: CDR1 LGHNA, CDR2 YSLEER. CDR3 size: 13 residues. Trimming took 1 base from V and 6 from J, leaving 9 bases between them. The CDR3 protein is CASSQGSGQTQYF. Here the CDR3 DNA reads TGCGCCAGCAGCCAAGGTTCGGGGCAGACCCAGTACTTC.

This clone was seen just once. V and J are TRBV9 and TRBJ1-5; tentative D call: TRBD1 (5 bases). The V gene lost 4 bases and the J gene lost 6 bases, with 11 bases spanning the gap. The germline V gene encodes CDR1 SGDLS and CDR2 YYNGEE. This CDR3 spans 13 amino acids. CDR3 sequence (DNA): TGTGCCAGCAGCCTTACAGGTTTTCAGCCCCAGCATTTT. It encodes CASSLTGFQPQHF.

V usage is TRBV6-1 and J usage is TRBJ1-6; possible D gene TRBD1, 5 bases. Germline assignment: CDR1 MNHNS and CDR2 SASEGT. Trimming took 5 bases from V and 4 from J, leaving 12 bases between them. CDR3 length: 15 residues. The CDR3 region is CASSSGTDYNSPLHF. The CDR3, as DNA: TGTGCCAGCAGTTCTGGGACCGATTATAATTCACCCCTCCACTTT.

This chain uses TRBV6-5 with TRBJ1-2; D may be TRBD1 (6 bases). CDR3 size: 14 residues. V gave up 6 bases and J gave up 3 bases, with 14 bases separating them. From germline, CDR1 is MNHEY and CDR2 SVGAGI. CDR3 nucleotides: TGTGCCAGCAGGGCACAGGGAAGCGACTATGGCTACACCTTC. This codes for CASRAQGSDYGYTF.

V and J are TRBV6-5 and TRBJ2-2; D ambiguous. Germline CDR1 reads MNHEY; CDR2 reads SVGAGI. This CDR3 comprises 13 residues. The V end was cut by 8 bases, the J end by 6 bases, with 13 bases between. The CDR3 loop reads CASSLFVPGELFF. CDR3 coding DNA: TGTGCCAGCTCCCTTTTCGTACCCGGGGAGCTGTTTTTT.

This chain links TRBV5-4 with TRBJ1-1, with a tentative D call TRBD1 (5 bases). The germline V and J ends were trimmed by 2 bases and 4 bases, with 15 bases remaining between them. CDR3 length: 15 amino acids. Germline loops: CDR1 SGHNT, CDR2 YYREEE (reference sequence). The CDR3 region has the DNA TGTGCCAGCAGCTTAGGAAGGGGCGCGGGCACTGAAGCTTTCTTT. Encoded protein: CASSLGRGAGTEAFF.

The chain carries TRBV5-6 and TRBJ1-2; D is unclear. Looked up from germline, CDR1 is SGHDT and CDR2 is YYEEEE. This CDR3 is 15 amino acids long. With 0 bases removed from V and 2 bases from J, the gap between germline ends came to 11 bases. CDR3 DNA sequence: TGTGCCAGCAGCTTGGTAGGCAGCTTCAACTATGGCTACACCTTC. The encoded protein is CASSLVGSFNYGYTF.

V and J are TRBV2 and TRBJ1-2; 8 nucleotides match TRBD1. CDR1 and CDR2 from the germline V gene are SNHLY and FYNNEI. CDR3 length: 13 amino acids. Trimming took 3 bases from V and 13 from J; bases not matched to a gene: 10. The DNA of the CDR3 is TGTGCCAGCAGTGACGGGGCAGGGGGCATAGGCACCTTC. Amino acids: CASSDGAGGIGTF.

The chain is built from TRBV2 and TRBJ1-1; no clear D gene. The V end was cut by 6 bases, the J end by 5 bases, with 10 bases between. The CDR3 covers 12 residues. Germline values: CDR1 SNHLY, CDR2 FYNNEI. CDR3 residues: CASRGSGTEAFF. The CDR3 DNA sequence: TGTGCCAGCAGGGGTTCGGGAACTGAAGCTTTCTTT.

The rearrangement uses TRBV5-1 and TRBJ2-5, with 7 bases that match TRBD1. V lost 2 bases to trimming and J lost 3 bases; unmatched junction nucleotides: 7. The CDR3 length is 15 residues. The germline V gene encodes CDR1 SGHRS and CDR2 YFSETQ. The DNA for the CDR3 is TGCGCCAGCAGCTTATCGGGACAGAGCAAAGAGACCCAGTACTTC. Translated: CASSLSGQSKETQYF.

The rearrangement uses TRBV30 and TRBJ1-6, with D perhaps TRBD1 (5 bases). Trimming cost V 8 bases and J 9 bases, with 14 bases left between them. The CDR3 has 12 residues. Germline V gives CDR1 GTSNPN, CDR2 SVGIG (reference sequence). The CDR3 bases are TGTGCCCGGGACGGGAGGGGTTCACCCCTCCACTTT. Residues: CARDGRGSPLHF.

The gene calls are TRBV6-6 and TRBJ1-5; 9 bases line up with TRBD1. CDR1 and CDR2 from the germline V gene are MNHNY and SVGAGI (reference sequence). V lost 6 bases and J lost 5; bases outside the gene matches: 5. The CDR3 sequence is 14 residues long. Here the CDR3 DNA reads TGTGCCAGCAGAACCGGGACAGGGTATCAGCCCCAGCATTTT. As protein: CASRTGTGYQPQHF.

V gene TRBV6-5 combines with J gene TRBJ1-1; D ambiguous. V dropped 5 bases and J dropped 1 base, with 8 bases sitting between them. The CDR3 sequence is 13 residues long. Per germline, CDR1 MNHEY and CDR2 SVGAGI. DNA for the CDR3: TGTGCCAGCAGTACAGCGGGGAACACTGAAGCTTTCTTT. It is translated as CASSTAGNTEAFF.

This rearrangement joins TRBV28 to TRBJ1-5, with a tentative D call TRBD1 (5 bases). V shed 10 bases and J shed 1 base, with 14 bases lying between them. The V gene's germline CDR1 is MDHEN and CDR2 SYDVKM. The CDR3 runs to 14 residues. The CDR3 reads CAILGGRSNQPQHF. In DNA, the CDR3 is TGTGCCATTCTTGGGGGTCGGAGCAATCAGCCCCAGCATTTT.

The chain uses TRBV5-6 and TRBJ2-1, with D possibly called TRBD1 or TRBD2 (5 bases each). This CDR3 has 14 amino acids. The V end lost 1 base, the J end lost 9 bases, and 14 bases lay between the germline ends. Per the germline V gene, CDR1 is SGHDT and CDR2 is YYEEEE. The CDR3 region has the DNA TGTGCCAGCAGCTTGTCGGTTGGGGCGGGTGAGCAGTTCTTC. Translation: CASSLSVGAGEQFF.

In its sample, this clone was seen once. V usage is TRBV19 and J usage is TRBJ1-5; the D gene is possibly TRBD1 (6 bases). The CDR3 spans 12 residues. Germline V lookup: CDR1 LNHDA, CDR2 SQIVND (reference sequence). Between the trimmed V and J ends, which lost 6 bases and 4 bases, there was a span of 7 bases. The CDR3 bases are TGTGCCAGTAGGGACAGTAATCAGCCCCAGCATTTT. As protein: CASRDSNQPQHF.

The rearrangement joins TRBV9 to TRBJ2-5; TRBD2 agrees at 12 bases. This CDR3 has 16 residues. V shed 0 bases, J shed 5 bases, and the junction held 5 bases outside the gene matches. From germline, CDR1 is SGDLS and CDR2 YYNGEE. This CDR3 is CASSVAASGGDETQYF. The CDR3 DNA is TGTGCCAGCAGCGTAGCGGCTAGCGGGGGGGATGAGACCCAGTACTTC.

The chain recombines TRBV5-1 with TRBJ2-1; 10 bases line up with TRBD2. Per the germline V gene, CDR1 is SGHRS and CDR2 is YFSETQ. The V segment lost 1 base and the J segment 6 bases; nucleotides outside the gene matches: 4. There are 15 residues in the CDR3. Written as DNA, the CDR3 is TGCGCCAGCAGCTTGCAGCGGGGGGGTCTCAATGAGCAGTTCTTC. Encoded protein: CASSLQRGGLNEQFF. Full variable domain (outside the CDR3, taken from reference TRBV5-1 and TRBJ2-1): KAGVTQTPRYLIKTRGQQVTLSCSPISGHRSVSWYQQTPGQGLQFLFEYFSETQRNKGNFPGRFSGRQFSNSRSEMNVSTLELGDSALYLCASSLQRGGLNEQFFGPGTRLTVL.

The gene calls are TRBV14 and TRBJ1-1; TRBD1 matches 7 bases. J was trimmed by 8 bases and V by 1 base; bases with no gene match: 4. The CDR3 has 13 residues. Germline V CDR1 and CDR2: SGHDN, FVKESK. CDR3 coding DNA: TGTGCCAGCAGCCAAGTCAGGGGGGGCGAAGCTTTCTTT. The encoded protein is CASSQVRGGEAFF.

The chain has TRBV19 and TRBJ1-3; 8 nucleotides match TRBD1. The V gene end was trimmed by 5 bases and the J gene end by 6 bases; junction bases not matched to a gene: 6. The CDR3 extends over 14 amino acids. Germline lookup yields CDR1 LNHDA and CDR2 SQIVND (reference sequence). CDR3 region: CASSPGTGLNTIYF. In DNA form, the CDR3 reads TGTGCCAGTAGTCCCGGGACAGGACTAAACACCATATATTTT.

The chain is built from TRBV27 and TRBJ2-7, with D perhaps TRBD2 (7 bases). This CDR3 region has 15 residues. The germline V gene encodes CDR1 MNHEY and CDR2 SMNVEV (reference sequence). Trimming stripped 2 bases from V and 4 bases from J, with 15 bases between. DNA for the CDR3: TGTGCCAGCAGTTTACGTGGGGGGGCCGAGTACGAGCAGTACTTC. It encodes CASSLRGGAEYEQYF.